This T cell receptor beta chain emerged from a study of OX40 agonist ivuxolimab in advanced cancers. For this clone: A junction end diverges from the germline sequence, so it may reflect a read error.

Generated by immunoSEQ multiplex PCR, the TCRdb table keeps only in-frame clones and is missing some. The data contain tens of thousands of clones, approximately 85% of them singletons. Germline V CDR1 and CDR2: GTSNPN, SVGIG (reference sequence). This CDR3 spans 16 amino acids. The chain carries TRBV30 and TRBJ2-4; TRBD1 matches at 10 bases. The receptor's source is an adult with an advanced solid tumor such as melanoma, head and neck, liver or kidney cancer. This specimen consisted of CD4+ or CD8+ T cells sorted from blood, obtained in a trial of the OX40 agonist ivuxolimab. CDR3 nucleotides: TGTGCCGGGAGGGGGGACAGGGGTCTAGCCAAAAACATTCAGTACTTC. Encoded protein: CAGRGDRGLAKNIQYF.